This TCR beta chain originates from a study of blood T cell repertoires in COVID-19. The study assigned cohorts using participant-reported clinical history. Sequencing used immunoSEQ multiplex PCR; TCRdb keeps in-frame clones, though not all of them. The sample lists 45,000 to 55,000 clones, approximately 80% occurring once. Germline V gene data show CDR1 as LGHNA and CDR2 as YNFKEQ. The V end was cut by 2 bases, the J end by 2 bases, with 13 bases between. The CDR3 length is 15 residues. Sequenced: PBMCs or T cells enriched from blood (not recorded which). This chain connects TRBV4-2 to TRBJ2-7, with D perhaps TRBD2 (7 bases). The sequence derives from a woman between 45 and 60 years old with acute COVID-19. The CDR3 spells CASSQLGGGAYEQYF. The CDR3 DNA sequence: TGTGCCAGCAGCCAACTAGGCGGGGGCGCCTACGAGCAGTACTTC.